These 17 T cell receptor beta chains were sequenced from one sample in a study of shared clonotypes between healthy human individuals. The naive CD8 subset, CD45RO-negative cells positively selected for CCR7, excluded terminally differentiated effector memory CD45RA+ cells. Sequenced by immunoSEQ multiplex PCR; TCRdb stores in-frame clones only, minus some. The profile shows about 700,000 clones, roughly 94% of them singletons. Sequencing input: naive CD8+ T cells sorted from blood. These receptors all stem from a man aged 25 to 40 in good health.

The rearrangement links TRBV5-6 to TRBJ2-2, with 8 bases identical to TRBD2. The CDR3 is made up of 17 amino acids. CDR1 SGHDT and CDR2 YYEEEE come from the germline V gene. V lost 0 bases to trimming and J lost 1 base; unmatched junction nucleotides: 5. The CDR3 nucleotides are TGTGCCAGCAGCTTGGGGGAGCGGGAGCTGAACACCGGGGAGCTGTTTTTT. Protein sequence: CASSLGERELNTGELFF.

This clone was seen a few times. This chain uses TRBV5-8 with TRBJ2-1, with D possibly being TRBD1 (6 bases). Per the germline V gene, CDR1 is SGHTS and CDR2 is YDEGEE. The CDR3 runs to 16 residues. The V end lost 5 bases, the J end lost 3 bases, and 18 bases lay between the germline ends. The chain's CDR3 is CASRTTRGHFYNEQFF. In DNA, the CDR3 is TGTGCCAGCAGAACAACACGGGGACATTTCTACAATGAGCAGTTCTTC.

This clone was detected ten times or more. The chain carries TRBV27 and TRBJ2-1; D gene uncertain. The V gene lost 8 bases and the J gene lost 8 bases, with 13 bases spanning the gap. The CDR3 extends over 12 amino acids. Germline V CDR1 and CDR2: MNHEY, SMNVEV (reference sequence). The CDR3 nucleotides read TGTGCCAGCGCCATGATCGAGGATGAGCAGTTCTTC. This codes for CASAMIEDEQFF.

This chain connects TRBV5-6 to TRBJ2-3; D unclear. Per the germline V gene, CDR1 is SGHDT and CDR2 is YYEEEE. The CDR3 is made up of 14 amino acids. Deletions cut 4 bases from V and 3 bases from J, with 12 bases between. DNA of the CDR3: TGTGCCAGCAGCCTGCCGATGGGTACAGATACGCAGTATTTT. It is translated as CASSLPMGTDTQYF. The whole variable domain, remainder taken from reference TRBV5-6 and TRBJ2-3, is DAGVTQSPTHLIKTRGQQVTLRCSPKSGHDTVSWYQQALGQGPQFIFQYYEEEERQRGNFPDRFSGHQFPNYSSELNVNALLLGDSALYLCASSLPMGTDTQYFGPGTRLTVL.

This clone occurred a few times. The genes are TRBV29-1 and TRBJ1-2, with 7 nucleotides matching TRBD1. V shed 7 bases and J 4 bases; nucleotides not matched to a gene: 6. Per germline, CDR1 SQVTM and CDR2 ANQGSEA. CDR3 length: 12 residues. CDR3 DNA sequence: TGCAGCGGCCGAACAGGGGCCTATGGCTACACCTTC. Residues: CSGRTGAYGYTF.

Note on this clone: Other DNA sequences in the sample encode the same CDR3. The V and J genes are TRBV29-1 and TRBJ2-3; D is unresolved. V was cut by 1 base and J by 1 base, with 3 bases left in between. The length of the CDR3 is 12 residues. Germline-derived CDR1 and CDR2 are SQVTM and ANQGSEA. CDR3 amino acids: CSVEVGTDTQYF. CDR3 DNA: TGCAGCGTTGAAGTGGGCACAGATACGCAGTATTTT.

The J gene is TRBJ2-7, the V gene TRBV10-1, with 9 bases matching TRBD2. With 5 bases clipped from V and 2 bases from J, the junction kept 7 bases outside the gene matches. The CDR3 covers 15 residues. CDR1 is WNHNN and CDR2 is SYGVQD in the germline V gene (reference sequence). CDR3 coding DNA: TGCGCCAGCAGTAACATAGCGGGAGAGACCTACGAGCAGTACTTC. Translated: CASSNIAGETYEQYF.

The chain recombines TRBV28 with TRBJ1-5; TRBD1 matches 8 bases. The CDR3 covers 15 residues. CDR1 and CDR2 from the germline V gene are MDHEN and SYDVKM. The V gene end was trimmed by 5 bases and the J gene end by 2 bases; junction bases not matched to a gene: 5. The CDR3 region has the DNA TGTGCCAGCAGTCGGACAGGGCTCGGCAATCAGCCCCAGCATTTT. As protein: CASSRTGLGNQPQHF.

The rearrangement links TRBV7-9 to TRBJ2-7, with a weak D call TRBD2 (6 bases). Trimming pared 5 bases from V and 1 base from J, leaving 21 bases between. The CDR3 sequence is 17 residues long. Germline CDR1 reads SEHNR; CDR2 reads FQNEAQ (reference sequence). DNA of the CDR3: TGTGCCAGCAGCCCGCAAAAGGGGTTCGGGAGTTCCTACGAGCAGTACTTC. Translation: CASSPQKGFGSSYEQYF.

The J gene is TRBJ1-2, the V gene TRBV5-1; D possibly corresponds to TRBD1 (5 bases). Trimming took off 3 bases at V and 8 bases at J, with 11 bases between the two ends. This CDR3 region has 12 residues. CDR1 and CDR2 from the germline V gene are SGHRS and YFSETQ. In nucleotides, the CDR3 is TGCGCCAGCAGCTGGGGGGATCAAGGCTACACCTTC. Its protein product is CASSWGDQGYTF. Full variable domain (remainder filled in from reference TRBV5-1 and TRBJ1-2): KAGVTQTPRYLIKTRGQQVTLSCSPISGHRSVSWYQQTPGQGLQFLFEYFSETQRNKGNFPGRFSGRQFSNSRSEMNVSTLELGDSALYLCASSWGDQGYTFGSGTRLTVV.

The chain couples TRBV11-2 to TRBJ1-2; D call uncertain. Germline V lookup: CDR1 SGHAT, CDR2 FQNNGV. Trimming removed 4 bases at V and 0 bases at J, with 6 bases between. This CDR3 is built from 13 residues. The CDR3 reads CASSSGANYGYTF. The CDR3 region has the DNA TGTGCCAGCAGCTCTGGGGCTAACTATGGCTACACCTTC.

This clone was seen a handful of times. This chain connects TRBV27 to TRBJ1-5; maybe TRBD1 (6 bases). V gave up 4 bases and J gave up 2 bases, with 9 bases separating them. Per the germline V gene, CDR1 is MNHEY and CDR2 is SMNVEV (reference sequence). This CDR3 has 14 amino acids. CDR3 sequence: CASSYRAGNQPQHF. The CDR3, as DNA: TGTGCCAGCAGTTACAGGGCTGGCAATCAGCCCCAGCATTTT.

The chain recombines TRBV4-3 with TRBJ1-5, with 7 positions matching TRBD1. CDR1 is LGHNA and CDR2 is YSLEER in the germline V gene. Trimming cost V 5 bases and J 4 bases; bases outside gene matches: 23. This CDR3 is built from 20 residues. CDR3 sequence (DNA): TGCGCCAGCAGCATCCAAAGGGGGCCCGCGGACTGGAACTGGAATCAGCCCCAGCATTTT. This sequence encodes CASSIQRGPADWNWNQPQHF.

The V gene is TRBV27, the J gene TRBJ2-2, with unresolved D. The CDR3 sequence is 14 residues long. Germline assignment: CDR1 MNHEY and CDR2 SMNVEV (reference sequence). Trimming removed 5 bases from V and 4 bases from J, with 11 bases in between. The CDR3 region has the DNA TGTGCCAGCAGTCCTCCTGGCGGCACCGGGGAGCTGTTTTTT. Protein product: CASSPPGGTGELFF.

This chain uses TRBV4-3 with TRBJ2-5; the D gene is possibly TRBD2 (5 bases). Per the germline V gene, CDR1 is LGHNA and CDR2 is YSLEER. Trimming pared 0 bases from V and 1 base from J, leaving 9 bases between. This CDR3 is 15 amino acids long. This CDR3 reads CASSQDRGFQETQYF. The CDR3 nucleotides read TGCGCCAGCAGCCAAGATAGAGGGTTCCAAGAGACCCAGTACTTC.

The chain employs TRBV19 and TRBJ1-5, with D unclear. Germline V gene sequence: CDR1 LNHDA, CDR2 SQIVND (reference sequence). This CDR3 has 12 residues. V was cut by 5 bases and J by 4 bases, with 6 bases left in between. This chain's CDR3 is CASSFRNQPQHF. The CDR3 DNA is TGTGCCAGTAGTTTTAGAAATCAGCCCCAGCATTTT.

This chain connects TRBV7-8 to TRBJ2-2; D may match TRBD1 or TRBD2 (6 bases each). The CDR3 consists of 15 residues. CDR1 is SGHVS, CDR2 FQNEAQ, per germline. Trimming took 4 bases from V and 3 from J, leaving 12 bases between them. As DNA, the CDR3 is TGTGCCAGCAGCTCCAGAGGGGGGTACACCGGGGAGCTGTTTTTT. Its translation: CASSSRGGYTGELFF.